Below, 2 T cell receptor beta chains from the same sample are listed, as sequenced in a study of CD8+ T cells in alopecia areata. Investigators isolated RNA and reverse transcribed it into cDNA to act as the sequencing template. The protocol was immunoSEQ multiplex PCR, while the TCRdb copy is restricted to in-frame clones and leaves out a portion. The table shows 150,000 to 200,000 clones, with roughly 60% occurring only once. Treatment here: oral pan-JAK inhibitor, 5-10 mg twice daily. The source was CD4+ T cells sorted from blood, collected at week 24, from a patient treated with tofacitinib. The receptors originated from a human donor with alopecia areata.

The V call is TRBV5-5, the J call TRBJ1-1, with 8 positions matching TRBD1. The germline V gene encodes CDR1 SGHKS and CDR2 YYEKEE (reference sequence). V dropped 4 bases and J dropped 1; count of bases not matched to a gene: 6. CDR3 length: 15 amino acids. CDR3 bases: TGTGCCAGCAGCATGACAGGGGACGCGAACACTGAAGCTTTCTTT. This gives the protein CASSMTGDANTEAFF.

V usage is TRBV7-9 and J usage is TRBJ1-2; D not resolved. The V end was cut by 1 base, the J end by 8 bases, with 11 bases between. Germline V gene sequence: CDR1 SEHNR, CDR2 FQNEAQ (reference sequence). The length of the CDR3 is 13 residues. The CDR3 DNA reads TGTGCCAGCAGCTTAGAAGCTCCTTCCGGCTACACCTTC. Translating gives CASSLEAPSGYTF.